These T cell receptor beta chains were read from a single sample in a study of blood T cell repertoires in COVID-19. The repertoire was sequenced with immunoSEQ multiplex PCR; TCRdb's copy has only in-frame clones and lacks some. The table records 90,000 to 110,000 clones, less than 85% of them present only once. Material: peripheral blood. These receptors all stem from a woman aged 55-75 years with acute or convalescent COVID-19. Each CDR3 is given without its conserved first and last residue. Each record gives: V gene, J gene, CDR3 length, CDR3 protein.

v_call: TRBV13
j_call: TRBJ2-1
cdr3_length: 10
cdr3_aa: ASSFGGNEQF

v_call: TRBV7-2
j_call: TRBJ2-7
cdr3_length: 12
cdr3_aa: ASSSPGQIYEQY

v_call: TRBV27
j_call: TRBJ1-1
cdr3_length: 11
cdr3_aa: ASSRTRGTEAF

v_call: TRBV11-2
j_call: TRBJ1-1
cdr3_length: 9
cdr3_aa: ASSFSTEAF

v_call: TRBV29-1
j_call: TRBJ2-5
cdr3_length: 13
cdr3_aa: SVDGRTSGFWTQY

v_call: TRBV2
j_call: TRBJ1-6
cdr3_length: 11
cdr3_aa: ASIGDYNSPLH

v_call: TRBV5-1
j_call: TRBJ2-5
cdr3_length: 14
cdr3_aa: ASSLGPSGGVETQY

v_call: TRBV28
j_call: TRBJ2-3
cdr3_length: 13
cdr3_aa: ASSSPGTMTDTQY

v_call: TRBV21-1
j_call: TRBJ1-1
cdr3_length: 14
cdr3_aa: ASSKGWQGRNTEAF

v_call: TRBV29-1
j_call: TRBJ1-2
cdr3_length: 11
cdr3_aa: SVIRQGTYGYT

v_call: TRBV2
j_call: TRBJ1-6
cdr3_length: 12
cdr3_aa: ASSEAPGWTVAV

v_call: TRBV15
j_call: TRBJ1-2
cdr3_length: 13
cdr3_aa: ATSRGGGWNYGYT

v_call: TRBV7-3
j_call: TRBJ1-1
cdr3_length: 15
cdr3_aa: ASSFVRTGGGSTEAF

v_call: TRBV3-1/TRBV3-2
j_call: TRBJ1-6
cdr3_length: 14
cdr3_aa: ASSPSGTGDNSPLH

v_call: TRBV10-2
j_call: TRBJ2-7
cdr3_length: 12
cdr3_aa: ASSALGSSYEQY

v_call: TRBV13
j_call: TRBJ2-3
cdr3_length: 9
cdr3_aa: ASRLRDTQY

v_call: TRBV29-1
j_call: TRBJ1-1
cdr3_length: 11
cdr3_aa: SARQGGGTEAF

v_call: TRBV5-4
j_call: TRBJ1-4
cdr3_length: 13
cdr3_aa: ASSLGGQVDEKLF

v_call: TRBV10-2
j_call: TRBJ2-1
cdr3_length: 10
cdr3_aa: ATSRSYNEQF

v_call: TRBV18
j_call: TRBJ2-7
cdr3_length: 15
cdr3_aa: ASSPALGQGKRYEQY

v_call: TRBV9
j_call: TRBJ2-1
cdr3_length: 13
cdr3_aa: ASSVAGGVYNEQF

v_call: TRBV28
j_call: TRBJ1-5
cdr3_length: 15
cdr3_aa: ASSLGLGEGSNQPQH

v_call: TRBV18
j_call: TRBJ2-7
cdr3_length: 14
cdr3_aa: ASSPYSGSASYEQY

v_call: TRBV24-1
j_call: TRBJ1-3
cdr3_length: 12
cdr3_aa: ATSDGTGGNTIY

v_call: TRBV7-2
j_call: TRBJ2-1
cdr3_length: 12
cdr3_aa: ASTPQAGYNEQF

v_call: TRBV9
j_call: TRBJ2-5
cdr3_length: 13
cdr3_aa: ASSVGLAGVETQY

v_call: TRBV14
j_call: TRBJ1-2
cdr3_length: 13
cdr3_aa: ASSQMTGSLSGYT

v_call: TRBV5-6
j_call: TRBJ1-1
cdr3_length: 14
cdr3_aa: ASSPFSSPGDTEAF

v_call: TRBV27
j_call: TRBJ2-5
cdr3_length: 11
cdr3_aa: ASSLTGRETQY

v_call: TRBV19
j_call: TRBJ2-2
cdr3_length: 14
cdr3_aa: ASSTQGTGWTGELF

v_call: TRBV19
j_call: TRBJ2-3
cdr3_length: 12
cdr3_aa: ASSVNGGIDTQY

v_call: TRBV2
j_call: TRBJ2-5
cdr3_length: 14
cdr3_aa: ASSEAGGAFQETQY

v_call: TRBV6-5
j_call: TRBJ1-4
cdr3_length: 12
cdr3_aa: ASSLGTGNEKLF

v_call: TRBV28
j_call: TRBJ2-5
cdr3_length: 11
cdr3_aa: ASSPTGQETQY

v_call: TRBV20-1
j_call: TRBJ1-1
cdr3_length: 9
cdr3_aa: SARISGEAF

v_call: TRBV2
j_call: TRBJ1-5
cdr3_length: 11
cdr3_aa: ATAGGGNQPQH

v_call: TRBV28
j_call: TRBJ2-7
cdr3_length: 10
cdr3_aa: ASSLRNYEQY

v_call: TRBV30
j_call: TRBJ1-6
cdr3_length: 14
cdr3_aa: AWSAIISSYNSPLH

v_call: TRBV28
j_call: TRBJ2-1
cdr3_length: 14
cdr3_aa: ASSDLAGRSYNEQF

v_call: TRBV30
j_call: TRBJ1-5
cdr3_length: 12
cdr3_aa: AWRTNTGTGPQH

v_call: TRBV12-1
j_call: TRBJ2-5
cdr3_length: 13
cdr3_aa: ASSFASQEGETQY

v_call: TRBV7-6
j_call: TRBJ2-2
cdr3_length: 17
cdr3_aa: ASSTTSGSFPKDTGELF

v_call: TRBV27
j_call: TRBJ2-7
cdr3_length: 13
cdr3_aa: ASQIRASGPYEQY

v_call: TRBV6-5
j_call: TRBJ1-2
cdr3_length: 11
cdr3_aa: ATSRSVENGYT

v_call: TRBV6-1
j_call: TRBJ1-1
cdr3_length: 11
cdr3_aa: ASSEQGATEAF

v_call: TRBV7-3
j_call: TRBJ2-2
cdr3_length: 13
cdr3_aa: ASSLTSGNTGELF

v_call: TRBV4-3
j_call: TRBJ2-3
cdr3_length: 11
cdr3_aa: ASSQTRSTTQY

v_call: TRBV4-1
j_call: TRBJ1-2
cdr3_length: 13
cdr3_aa: ASSHGTGSDYGYT

v_call: TRBV6-5
j_call: TRBJ1-6
cdr3_length: 12
cdr3_aa: ASSYLQENSPLH

v_call: TRBV18
j_call: TRBJ1-6
cdr3_length: 14
cdr3_aa: ASSPGTRDINSPLH

v_call: TRBV5-1
j_call: TRBJ1-1
cdr3_length: 12
cdr3_aa: ASSFGNMNTEAF

v_call: TRBV2
j_call: TRBJ2-2
cdr3_length: 13
cdr3_aa: ASSEAEGRTGELF

v_call: TRBV7-8
j_call: TRBJ2-1
cdr3_length: 14
cdr3_aa: ASSLSGTLAYNEQF

v_call: TRBV19
j_call: TRBJ1-1
cdr3_length: 15
cdr3_aa: ASSMRVARTAPPEAF

v_call: TRBV9
j_call: TRBJ1-3
cdr3_length: 14
cdr3_aa: ASSVDAGGGGNTIY

v_call: TRBV18
j_call: TRBJ1-3
cdr3_length: 13
cdr3_aa: ASSPGQVSGNTIY

v_call: TRBV2
j_call: TRBJ2-7
cdr3_length: 13
cdr3_aa: ASSTTSRSSYEQY